Sequencing of this T cell receptor (beta chain) was carried out in a study of CD8+ T cells in alopecia areata. CDR3 length: 16 amino acids. The junction had 4 bases not matched to a gene; V was cut back by 1 base and J by 2 bases. CDR1 is SEHNR, CDR2 FQNEAQ, per germline (reference sequence). This clone was counted only a few times. The sequencing template was cDNA reverse transcribed from extracted RNA. Data came from immunoSEQ multiplex PCR; TCRdb stores just in-frame clones and leaves some out. The profile shows just over 150,000 clones, around half of them singletons. Material: CD8+ T cells sorted from blood, obtained at week 0. The receptor was derived from a human donor with alopecia areata. The chain employs TRBV7-9 and TRBJ2-7; TRBD2 matches at 11 bases. The CDR3 spells CASSLVGTSGPYEQYF. The DNA for the CDR3 is TGTGCCAGCAGCTTAGTTGGGACTAGCGGCCCCTACGAGCAGTACTTC.